The present TCR beta chain was sequenced within a study of cytomegalovirus exposure and HLA in healthy donors. Primers: 60 Vbeta forward and 13 Jbeta reverse. The table came from immunoSEQ multiplex PCR; TCRdb's copy has only in-frame clones and leaves some out. The sample consists of under 150,000 clones, 82% of them appearing once. The CDR3 loop spans 16 amino acids. Germline values: CDR1 SGHDN, CDR2 FVKESK. V shed 5 bases, J shed 4 bases, and the junction held 13 bases outside the gene matches. The V and J genes are TRBV14 and TRBJ2-7, with 8 bases lining up with TRBD2. The clonotype was recovered from a male donor in good health and CMV-seropositive. The specimen sequenced was PBMCs. CDR3 residues: CASSDTISGNPYEQYF. CDR3 nucleotides: TGTGCCAGCAGCGACACCATTAGCGGGAATCCTTACGAGCAGTACTTC.